This T cell receptor beta chain appears in the sequencing data of a study of regulatory T cells in long-lasting Graves disease (dated by TCRdb to about 2021). Regarding the research as a whole: In the newly diagnosed Graves' disease group, patients had been taking antithyroid drugs for less than 3 months. A total of around 35 samples underwent TCR sequencing, from about 13 patients with persistent Graves' disease and 20 or so patients with newly diagnosed Graves' disease. Patients with persistent Graves' disease were compared with patients with newly diagnosed Graves' disease using TCR sequencing and RNA sequencing of peripheral blood. The study was registered as a clinical trial and conducted in China. The paper as a whole reports these results and caveats: TRBV28, TRBJ1-2 and TRBJ2-5 were preferentially used in persistent disease, while TRBV20-1 and TRBJ2-1 were favored in newly diagnosed disease. Only peripheral blood was studied, because thyroid tissue, the primary lesion, was inaccessible. A larger number of public clonotypes was shared among persistent patients (under 3,000) than among newly diagnosed patients (roughly 930). Only the TCR beta chain was sequenced and analyzed. The authors acknowledged the small sample size as a limitation that may reduce accuracy. Compared with newly diagnosed patients, persistent Graves' disease patients had lower TCR Shannon entropy and fewer highly expanded clones, which suggests clonal expansion.

Trimming costs V 4 bases and J 6 bases, and their ends lie 20 bases apart. Including the terminal cysteine and phenylalanine, the CDR3 comprises 16 residues. Only CDR3 DNA remains: 48 bases, in frame from the first base. This clonotype has ten or more counts. It lacks a known antigen. No clone much larger than this one lies a single base away; base qualities are absent. This specimen's time point label, per the study, means: newly diagnosed GD, antithyroid drugs for less than 3 months. For both TCR sequencing and RNA sequencing, RNA was extracted from PBMCs in TRIzol. The diagnosis of Graves' disease followed American Thyroid Association guidelines. Recruitment of patients was carried out at an endocrinology department in Xi'an, China. From each patient, 7.5 to 9.5 milliliters of peripheral blood was collected into an EDTA anticoagulant tube. Ficoll Paque Plus density gradient separation was used to isolate PBMCs, and no further T cell sorting was done. An Agilent 2100 Bioanalyzer and agarose gel were used to check RNA quality, while a NanoDrop 2000 measured RNA concentration.

Library construction relied on multiplex PCR. Sequencing was performed on an Illumina HiSeq 4000. TCR beta libraries were built with iRepertoire HTBI primers and Arm-PCR amplification of CDR3 regions. PCR products were gel purified before sequencing. The authors' analysis ran thus. Gene usage analysis of CDR3 amino acid clonotypes used the approximately 62 TRBV and fewer than 15 TRBJ segments found across samples. COPE and FqMerger were used to merge filtered high-quality paired reads into contigs. BLAST was used to align contigs to IMGT TRBV, TRBD and TRBJ reference genes, and CDR3 was defined according to IMGT. Any clonotype with a frequency above 0.1% was counted as a highly expanded clone. Shannon entropy served as the measure of repertoire diversity, while the Gini coefficient captured V-J evenness. A clonotype found in more than one individual was treated as public. The public sequencing data were trimmed at Q25 with fastp and processed into clonotypes with MiXCR by TCRdb, which kept only in-frame beta chains. Merged by CDR3 protein, the rows form single entries marked with the most common genes and DNA. V and J calls and clone size were set by TCRdb, not the authors. The sample yields a few hundred thousand distinct CDR3 sequences; about 10% were counted once. The ten largest clonotypes hold around 18% of the sample.

These same data were also listed under a study on T cells in Graves' hyperthyroidism and ophthalmopathy. According to the second study: Graves' hyperthyroidism was defined as stable when no progression to ophthalmopathy occurred over 18 months of follow-up. Hyperthyroidism patients were newly diagnosed, with disease duration under 2 months, and aged 18 to 65 years. Exclusion was applied to patients with uncontrolled infections, other autoimmune diseases, pregnancy or lactation. Clinical symptoms, serum thyroxine and TRAb, thyroid ultrasound, and orbital computed tomography formed the basis for the diagnoses. A first-round RT-PCR of the TCR CDR3 used the HTBI primer set with the Qiagen OneStep RT-PCR kit. Most expanded thyroid clonotypes (frequency above 0.001) were also detected in blood, a finding suggesting that blood repertoires may reflect thyroid immune responses. A 13 V-J signature model separated ophthalmopathy from stable hyperthyroidism, with over 85% sensitivity and roughly 82% specificity in cross-validation and 80%/75% in testing. In validation, the model predicted progression to ophthalmopathy with just under 71% sensitivity and over 72% specificity, a median of approximately 6.5 months before onset. To identify distinguishing TCR V-J signatures, a discovery cohort of 100 patients was used, comprising 40 to 45 with Graves' ophthalmopathy and some 60 with stable Graves' hyperthyroidism. Prospective prediction of ophthalmopathy was tested in an independent validation cohort consisting of fewer than 20 hyperthyroidism patients and more than 15 patients who later progressed to ophthalmopathy. The roughly 94 discovery patients were randomly divided into training and test sets at a 7:3 ratio. Thyroid tissue and blood T-cell repertoires from about 6 Graves' hyperthyroidism patients were also compared in the study. After blood sampling, hyperthyroidism patients were treated with methimazole at a starting dose of 30 mg daily, and ophthalmopathy patients were treated with high-dose intravenous methylprednisolone. A second multiplex PCR round built the libraries, followed by size selection and purification. Sequencing of the libraries was done on an Illumina HiSeq2000 using paired-end 100 bp reads. SOAPnuke was used to process the raw data, with reads discarded if the reads contained adapters or uncalled bases, had a mean Phred below 15, or lacked an exact constant-primer or identifier match. COPE v1.2.5 was used to merge high-quality paired reads, and clonotypes were defined as unique nucleotide sequences. MiTCR v1.1 was used to align the clonotypes against IMGT TRBV, TRBD and TRBJ reference segments. Only V-J combinations with frequency above 0.0001, covering 99% to 99.2% of repertoires, were analysed. The TCS score was defined as F50 (clonal expansion) divided by E x V (chaos), with BLOSUM62-based TCRdist calculated between CDR3 peptides within each V-J. Welch's t-statistics and random forest reduced roughly 530 V-J features to 13, which were used in a naive Bayes classifier (R e1071). Sample size was not statistically predetermined, and blinding of investigators to group allocation was not performed. According to the paper, TCR Vbeta CDR3 sequencing was carried out on approximately 140 peripheral blood samples, which came from some 41 ophthalmopathy, 70 to 80 hyperthyroidism and some 17 progressor patients.

The sequence derives from a woman aged 18-29 years with Graves disease. Donor details come from another sample of the same person, matched by shared clones. The chain is assembled from TRBV12-3 or TRBV12-4 and TRBJ2-3; the D gene is possibly TRBD1, with 5 bases matching. The sequencing here drew on peripheral blood mononuclear cells (PBMCs), taken at new diagnosis, from a patient treated with antithyroid drugs. The bases read TGTGCCAGCAGTTCGGCTAGGGGTCTGGGATTGGATACGCAGTATTTT. Its translation reads: CASSSARGLGLDTQYF.